The rows below give T cell receptor beta chains drawn from one sample of a study of T cell repertoires in cytomegalovirus infection. TCRdb re-analysed the reads in MiXCR, keeping a single row per CDR3 protein. The sample has 600,000 to 800,000 distinct CDR3 sequences, about 24% seen once. What was sequenced was CD8+ T cells from PBMCs. The receptors stem from a human donor in good health (CMV status not recorded). Some clones in this sample may be carry-over from other donors' samples. Each CDR3 is given without its conserved first and last residue. Clone size is shown for a subset of rows, as once, few, many or a class of expanded clone.

clone_size	cdr3_length	j_call	v_call	cdr3_aa
.	14	TRBJ2-7	TRBV19	ASSEVWGDTRDEQY
few	8	TRBJ1-1	TRBV29-1	SGLGTEAF
few	11	TRBJ2-5	TRBV6-2/TRBV6-3	ASLRGGQETQY
few	13	TRBJ2-1	TRBV6-2/TRBV6-3	ASSRSGSSYNEQF
.	13	TRBJ2-5	TRBV4-1	ASSQVTGITETQY
once	14	TRBJ2-4	TRBV5-6	ASSLGGGGAKNIQY
.	15	TRBJ2-1	TRBV3-1	ASSQLSSGGSKNEQF
once	10	TRBJ2-2	TRBV7-2	ASSRFPGELF
.	12	TRBJ2-5	TRBV20-1	SARGLAGWETQY
few	14	TRBJ2-5	TRBV7-2	ASSLRYRGGQETQY
few	12	TRBJ1-2	TRBV6-5	ASSYSRGNYGYT
.	14	TRBJ2-5	TRBV28	ASSSRLAGGQETQY
.	10	TRBJ2-3	TRBV29-1	SVEAGTDTQY
many	13	TRBJ2-1	TRBV20-1	SARGLATYNVGQF
.	11	TRBJ1-1	TRBV29-1	SAREGGGTEAF
.	9	TRBJ2-1	TRBV6-6	ASRVHNEQF
.	13	TRBJ1-2	TRBV6-1	ASSSGSPGLYGYT
many	11	TRBJ2-5	TRBV7-6	ASSRNDQETQY
many	15	TRBJ1-5	TRBV7-2	ASSLIGTGGSNQPQH
few	11	TRBJ1-1	TRBV6-5	ASSSLRTDEAF
.	12	TRBJ2-7	TRBV20-1	SARDIQASYEQY
.	13	TRBJ2-1	TRBV6-5	ASSYSMGFYNEQF
many	16	TRBJ2-1	TRBV6-5	ASSYGFLAEITDNEQF
many	12	TRBJ2-4	TRBV28	ASSLTGVKNIQY
.	10	TRBJ2-7	TRBV27	ATLSSAYEQY
.	12	TRBJ2-5	TRBV28	ASSFLVGKETQY
many	11	TRBJ2-5	TRBV10-3	AISPGQRETQY
.	12	TRBJ1-1	TRBV6-1	ASSARLRNTEAF
.	11	TRBJ1-2	TRBV20-1	SAPPPGRHGYT
many	17	TRBJ2-4	TRBV7-2	ASSSKQAMGLAVEVIQY
many	12	TRBJ2-1	TRBV7-6	ASSYAGGRNEQF
.	12	TRBJ2-1	TRBV6-2/TRBV6-3	ASSYIAGYNEQF
many	13	TRBJ2-3	TRBV7-3	ASSFLSGGTDTQY
.	11	TRBJ2-7	TRBV6-6	ASSYGGFHEQY
.	13	TRBJ1-2	TRBV6-5	ASSQPLGGERGYT
.	10	TRBJ2-2	TRBV28	ASSLYAGELF
.	16	TRBJ2-5	TRBV5-1	ASSFIKGLADIQETQY
many	13	TRBJ2-3	TRBV6-2/TRBV6-3	ASSYLRGGPDTQY
.	14	TRBJ2-1	TRBV7-2	ASSLPRAGGPGEQF
.	14	TRBJ1-2	TRBV20-1	SGGGGTSRNNYGYT
.	19	TRBJ2-3	TRBV7-9	ASSHPTWRASGGEPTDTQY
.	16	TRBJ2-2	TRBV6-6	ASRYLARLVEQTGELF
.	10	TRBJ1-2	TRBV4-3	ARIQVPPRYT
.	12	TRBJ1-2	TRBV6-5	ASTFATGAGGYT
few	12	TRBJ1-1	TRBV5-1	ASSSWLDNTEAF
.	15	TRBJ2-2	TRBV9	ASSVPGGAANTGELF
.	13	TRBJ1-1	TRBV4-1	ASSQASRVNTEAF
few	10	TRBJ2-3	TRBV5-5	ASSSWDPAQY
many	13	TRBJ2-3	TRBV7-2	ASSTRDRYTDTQY
many	15	TRBJ1-2	TRBV7-2	ASSPVPRVGSDSGYT
few	10	TRBJ1-3	TRBV6-1	ASGPDGNTIY
few	13	TRBJ2-2	TRBV2	ASSAGTDYTGELF